The 23 T cell receptor beta chains presented below share a single source sample, sequenced in a study of blood T cells in healthy people across ages. A second PCR, run for about 7 to 11 cycles, used a sample-barcoded 5' primer plus a J-beta primer mix. TCRdb called the 5' RACE reads again in MiXCR, with one record for every CDR3 protein. Of roughly 1,300,000 distinct CDR3 sequences detected, around 59% appear once; the ten largest clones hold more than 6%. Sequencing was carried out using blood. The receptors derive from a man between 18 and 29 years old in good health.

This clonotype was observed once. The V and J genes are TRBV11-2 and TRBJ2-7; tentatively, D is TRBD1 (5 bases). V was cut by 3 bases and J by 1 base, with 7 bases left in between. Looked up from germline, CDR1 is SGHAT and CDR2 is FQNNGV. This CDR3 is 13 amino acids long. The CDR3 spells CASSLDKSYEQYF. The CDR3 coding sequence is TGTGCCAGCAGCTTGGACAAATCCTACGAGCAGTACTTC.

The chain uses TRBV14 and TRBJ2-1; TRBD2 matches at 10 bases. The CDR3 runs to 15 residues. With 4 bases clipped from V and 6 bases from J, the junction kept 6 bases outside the gene matches. In germline, CDR1 is SGHDN, CDR2 FVKESK. CDR3 DNA: TGTGCCAGCAGCCGCACTAGCGGGGAGTCCAATGAGCAGTTCTTC. It is translated as CASSRTSGESNEQFF.

The chain combines TRBV27 with TRBJ1-2; no reliable D call. The V end was cut by 1 base, the J end by 4 bases, with 10 bases between. This CDR3 has 14 amino acids. CDR1 and CDR2 from the germline V gene are MNHEY and SMNVEV (reference sequence). The DNA for the CDR3 is TGTGCCAGCAGTTTATTAGGCTCAACCTATGGCTACACCTTC. This codes for CASSLLGSTYGYTF.

The sample holds one count of this clonotype. The chain joins TRBV9 to TRBJ2-4; 11 positions match TRBD1. Germline trimming cut 0 bases from V and 13 bases from J; bases unmatched to any gene: 12. Germline CDR1 is SGDLS and CDR2 is YYNGEE. The CDR3 is 16 residues long. CDR3 coding DNA: TGTGCCAGCAGCGTAGGCTCGGGACAGGGGGGGAATGAGCAGTACTTC. Its translation: CASSVGSGQGGNEQYF.

This chain connects TRBV6-1 to TRBJ1-1, with a tentative D call TRBD1 (6 bases). Germline values: CDR1 MNHNS, CDR2 SASEGT. The CDR3 length is 13 residues. The germline V and J ends were trimmed by 10 bases and 1 base, with 13 bases remaining between them. As DNA, the CDR3 is TGTGCCACCGGGGACATACAGAACACTGAAGCTTTCTTT. The encoded protein is CATGDIQNTEAFF.

This chain links TRBV20-1 with TRBJ1-4, with unresolved D. The CDR3 sequence is 12 residues long. In germline, CDR1 is DFQATT, CDR2 SNEGSKA (reference sequence). The V gene lost 6 bases and the J gene lost 3 bases, with 8 bases spanning the gap. The CDR3 nucleotides are TGCAGTGCCTCAGGTCCTAATGAAAAACTGTTTTTT. Its protein is CSASGPNEKLFF.

Only a few counts were recorded for this clonotype. The chain combines TRBV6-1 with TRBJ1-4, with D tentatively TRBD1 (6 bases). The CDR3 has 17 residues. V shed 5 bases and J shed 3 bases, with 19 bases lying between them. CDR1 and CDR2 (germline): MNHNS, SASEGT. DNA for the CDR3: TGTGCCAGCAGTCCCAGCTGGAGGGACACCCCTAATGAAAAACTGTTTTTT. It is translated as CASSPSWRDTPNEKLFF.

The chain links TRBV5-1 to TRBJ2-6; 8 positions agree with TRBD1. This CDR3 has 19 residues. Germline values: CDR1 SGHRS, CDR2 YFSETQ. V shed 7 bases and J 0 bases; nucleotides not matched to a gene: 15. CDR3 region: CASFNPAGGRISGANVLTF. CDR3 in DNA: TGCGCCAGCTTTAACCCCGCAGGGGGCAGAATCTCTGGGGCCAACGTCCTGACTTTC.

V and J are TRBV4-1 and TRBJ2-7; D ambiguous. Trimming stripped 0 bases from V and 5 bases from J, with 5 bases between. The CDR3 sequence is 12 residues long. Germline lookup yields CDR1 MGHRA and CDR2 YSYEKL. CDR3 loop: CASSQEPDEQYF. The CDR3 coding sequence is TGCGCCAGCAGCCAAGAACCAGACGAGCAGTACTTC.

The chain recombines TRBV12-3 or TRBV12-4 with TRBJ2-3; weak D call: TRBD2 (5 bases). This CDR3 comprises 14 residues. Trimming shortened V by 5 bases and J by 2 bases, and 11 bases separated the two germline ends. The CDR3 loop reads CASSLGLFTDTQYF. CDR3 DNA: TGTGCCAGCAGTCTCGGACTTTTCACAGATACGCAGTATTTT.

This clonotype has just a few counts. This chain links TRBV6-5 with TRBJ2-7; unclear D gene. Germline V gene lookup returns CDR1 MNHEY and CDR2 SVGAGI. The CDR3 extends over 13 amino acids. The V gene lost 0 bases and the J gene lost 3 bases, with 6 bases spanning the gap. This CDR3 is CASSYSLYYEQYF. As DNA, the CDR3 is TGTGCCAGCAGTTACTCCCTATACTACGAGCAGTACTTC.

The CDR3 sequence: CASSPNPLGTYNEQFF. The CDR3 DNA reads as TGTGCCAGCAGTCCAAATCCCCTTGGCACCTACAATGAGCAGTTCTTC. V gene TRBV6-1 combines with J gene TRBJ2-1; D is uncertain. Germline CDR1 is MNHNS and CDR2 is SASEGT. The V end lost 5 bases, the J end lost 2 bases, and 16 bases lay between the germline ends. There are 16 residues in the CDR3.

This clonotype has just a few counts. The CDR3 DNA reads TGTGCCAGCCGTCCCCAGGGGGGAGGCTACGAGCAGTACTTC. This encodes CASRPQGGGYEQYF. The chain recombines TRBV12-3 or TRBV12-4 with TRBJ2-7; the D gene is possibly TRBD1 (7 bases). Between the trimmed V and J ends, which lost 8 bases and 3 bases, there was a span of 17 bases. CDR3 size: 14 residues.

This clonotype was recorded a few times. The chain has TRBV27 and TRBJ2-1; TRBD2 aligns across 8 bases. V lost 11 bases, J lost 2 bases, and 8 bases stayed unmatched. Germline values: CDR1 MNHEY, CDR2 SMNVEV (reference sequence). CDR3 size: 14 residues. The CDR3 DNA reads as TGTGCCTCTACAGCGGGAGTAACCTACAATGAGCAGTTCTTC. It translates to CASTAGVTYNEQFF.

The J gene is TRBJ2-1, the V gene TRBV6-5; TRBD2 might be the D (5 bases). Germline lookup yields CDR1 MNHEY and CDR2 SVGAGI. This CDR3 has 9 residues. V was shortened by 9 bases and J by 9 bases, with 6 bases between the two germline ends. CDR3 sequence: CARRGEQFF. In DNA, the CDR3 is TGTGCCAGACGGGGTGAGCAGTTCTTC.

The chain combines TRBV7-6 with TRBJ1-6, with a possible D match to TRBD1 (6 bases). V was shortened by 2 bases and J by 6 bases, with 17 bases between the two germline ends. Germline CDR1 and CDR2: SGHVS and FNYEAQ. This CDR3 contains 17 residues. CDR3 nucleotide sequence: TGTGCCAGCAGCTTAATGGCTGAGCAGGGGACTAATTCACCCCTCCACTTT. It encodes CASSLMAEQGTNSPLHF.

The genes are TRBV4-2 and TRBJ2-7; D not certain. The CDR3 loop spans 14 amino acids. CDR1 is LGHNA and CDR2 is YNFKEQ in the germline V gene. The V gene lost 8 bases and the J gene lost 0 bases, with 14 bases spanning the gap. The DNA of the CDR3 is TGTGCCAGCCGAGTACAGCCAAGCTCCTACGAGCAGTACTTC. This encodes CASRVQPSSYEQYF.

The chain joins TRBV6-1 to TRBJ1-1; weak D call: TRBD1 (6 bases). Germline V CDR1 and CDR2: MNHNS, SASEGT. The CDR3 is 17 amino acids. Trimming shortened V by 6 bases and J by 0 bases, and 20 bases separated the two germline ends. The CDR3 nucleotides are TGTGCCAGCAGGACGGGGGGGGCGGCAGGGATGAACACTGAAGCTTTCTTT. It encodes CASRTGGAAGMNTEAFF.

CDR3 nucleotide sequence: TGCAGTGCTAGAGACATCGGGAGGGCCTTAAATGAGCAGTTCTTC. Residues: CSARDIGRALNEQFF. V usage is TRBV20-1 and J usage is TRBJ2-1; 8 nucleotides align to TRBD2. V lost 0 bases to trimming and J lost 7 bases; unmatched junction nucleotides: 8. The CDR3 extends over 15 amino acids. Looked up from germline, CDR1 is DFQATT and CDR2 is SNEGSKA (reference sequence).

V is TRBV7-2 and J is TRBJ2-2; possibly TRBD1 for D (7 bases). V was trimmed by 1 base and J by 6 bases, leaving 12 bases between them. The CDR3 covers 15 residues. Germline CDR1 SGHTA, CDR2 FQGNSA. The CDR3 here is CASSLVDREAGELFF. The CDR3 bases are TGTGCCAGCAGCTTAGTAGACAGGGAGGCCGGGGAGCTGTTTTTT.

This chain connects TRBV20-1 to TRBJ2-1; a weak D match, TRBD1 (5 bases). The CDR3 sequence is 16 residues long. CDR1 and CDR2 from the germline V gene are DFQATT and SNEGSKA (reference sequence). Between the trimmed V and J ends, which lost 6 bases and 8 bases, there was a span of 26 bases. The CDR3 DNA reads as TGCAGTGCCTATGTCAAAACAGGTATAAGTGGCGATGAGCAGTTCTTC. It codes for CSAYVKTGISGDEQFF.

The chain has TRBV7-2 and TRBJ2-3; TRBD2 matches 14 bases. V lost 3 bases and J lost 4; bases outside the gene matches: 6. The germline V gene encodes CDR1 SGHTA and CDR2 FQGNSA. The CDR3 sequence is 17 residues long. CDR3 sequence (DNA): TGTGCCAGCAGCTTGACTAGCGGGGGGGCTCGAGCAGATACGCAGTATTTT. This sequence encodes CASSLTSGGARADTQYF.

V usage is TRBV20-1 and J usage is TRBJ2-4; 7 positions agree with TRBD1. The V segment lost 3 bases and the J segment 0 bases; nucleotides outside the gene matches: 8. The germline V gene has CDR1 DFQATT and CDR2 SNEGSKA (reference sequence). This CDR3 has 16 amino acids. Here the CDR3 reads CSASGEKGAAKNIQYF. The CDR3 nucleotides read TGCAGTGCTAGTGGCGAGAAGGGGGCAGCCAAAAACATTCAGTACTTC.